This T cell receptor beta chain was recovered during a study of preoperative IRX-2 immunotherapy in early breast cancer. Method: immunoSEQ multiplex PCR; TCRdb's copy keeps in-frame clones and lacks some. This repertoire shows under 40,000 clones, roughly 96% found once; its top ten account for 5% to 7%. Described treatment: preoperative locoregional IRX-2 cytokine immunotherapy. Preoperative locoregional IRX-2 cytokine immunotherapy was tested in the phase Ib source study. The CDR3 spans 13 residues. V lost 7 bases and J 4 bases, leaving 13 bases between the germline ends. Germline CDR1 and CDR2: LNHDA and SQIVND (reference sequence).

The TCR sequence derives from a human donor with breast cancer. The gene calls are TRBV19 and TRBJ1-2; D perhaps matches TRBD1 (6 bases). This specimen was acquired from a patient treated with IRX-2 immunotherapy. The CDR3 is CASIGQFGYGYTF. In DNA form, the CDR3 reads TGTGCCAGTATTGGACAGTTTGGCTATGGCTACACCTTC.